This paragraph covers one TCR beta chain sequence. Its antigen is still unknown. Within one base of it there is no much larger clone, and no base qualities were kept. The data derive from a study of cytomegalovirus exposure and HLA in healthy donors (dated by TCRdb to about 2017). A note on the overall study: An earlier analysis of some 600 of the donors reported approximately 300 Gb of sequence data and some 110 million unique TCR beta sequences obtained from some 170 million T cells. The aim of the study was to test whether cataloging public T cell receptors could identify signatures of past pathogen exposure. Across some 400 genotyped donors of the cohort, an average of roughly 200,000 unique TCR beta nucleotide sequences per donor were sequenced, and approximately 17% of those sequences were non-productive. In addition to the first cohort of around 670 subjects, a separate validation cohort of approximately 130 different subjects was used. A later analysis re-examined previously published TCR beta repertoires from just over 650 donors and added high-resolution HLA genotyping to investigate patterns of TCR occurrence. Roughly 5 DR-DQ haplotypes were treated as single units for association and clustering because of strong linkage in the cohort. An early release that covered about 600 HLA-typed donors contained approximately 300 gigabases of sequencing data and around 80 million unique TCR sequences. Typing coverage differed by locus: A, B, C, DRB1 and DQB1 were typed in about 629-630 donors, DQA1 in 500 to 550, DPA1 in around 600, and DPB1 in approximately 450. To decide whether each TCR beta V gene segment behaved as functional or pseudogenic, an earlier analysis of 587 of the donors relied on high-throughput TCR beta sequencing. High-throughput TCR immunosequencing, statistical association of individual TCRs with disease status, and machine learning were combined to predict cytomegalovirus infection status. Of the 300 to 450 genotyped donors, about 80% fell in the genetic ancestry cluster associated with self-reported Caucasian donors. A later genetic analysis used genome-wide SNP genotypes for about three fifths of the roughly 700 donors, treating that subset as a discovery cohort. Every repertoire in the discovery cohort had been generated on one and the same sequencing platform. Using immunosequencing, the study profiled T cell repertoires from fewer than 700 subjects and related those repertoires to cytomegalovirus serostatus. Rather than drawing on any new phenotypic data, the later analysis identified candidate immune exposures from TCR beta sequences and the way those sequences occurred across donors. Alongside the repertoire data, information on donor age, sex, ethnicity and CMV serostatus was compiled. HLA typing included class I and class II loci at four-digit resolution.

V is shortened by 3 bases, J by 7 bases, and the region joining them spans 10 bases. Reading the germline V gene gives CDR1 MGHDK and CDR2 SYGVNS. The CDR3 has 13 amino acids, counting the end cysteine and phenylalanine. The CDR3 DNA has 39 bases and is translated from base 1. Library generation was performed with the immunoSEQ multiplex PCR assay. For the multiplex PCR, a mixture combining 60 forward primers for TCR Vbeta segments and 13 reverse primers for TCR Jbeta segments was used. Amplification of the CDR3 region of rearranged TCR beta genes was performed with a multiplex PCR assay on genomic DNA. The Illumina HiSeq System was used to sequence the amplified TCR beta libraries as 87-base-pair reads. From the authors' description of their analysis: In a later analysis, around 80 million unique TCR beta chains were counted across the approximately 670 repertoires, and about 9.9 million of these chains were shared by at least two donors. To remove PCR and sequencing errors, raw reads were error-corrected and collapsed into unique sequences using a nearest-neighbor algorithm that merged closely related sequences. CDR3 sequences were aligned to IMGT reference sequences to assign V, D and J gene segments. Each retained sequence needed at least a six-nucleotide match to both a V gene segment and a J gene segment. Rearrangements were classified as productive when the CDR3 lacked stop codons and remained in frame with V and J, and all other rearrangements were classified as non-productive. Following IMGT convention, CDR3 was defined as the stretch from the second conserved V-encoded cysteine to the conserved J-encoded phenylalanine. In an earlier analysis of more than 550 of the donors, sequences lacking an unambiguous match to a single V gene segment were excluded. In an earlier analysis of 587 of the donors, a V segment was called functional when productive rearrangements were above 56.7%, and segregating when the standard deviation between donors exceeded 5%. A statistical classification framework was built to diagnose cytomegalovirus status from the catalog of TCR beta chain sequences. V and J gene assignment, in a later analysis, came from comparing TCR nucleotide sequences with IMGT/GENE-DB human TR gene sequences. Using the TCRdist pipeline, a later analysis assigned CDR3 sequences along with most-parsimonious VDJ recombination scenarios. In a later analysis, each TCR beta chain was defined by its CDR3 amino acid sequence together with its V-gene family, and reads without a unique V-gene family were excluded. To address suspected cross-contamination and a sequencing artifact, a later analysis removed around 600 highly shared, low-generation-probability nucleotide sequences. In a later analysis, a clonal expansion index was calculated for each public chain from normalized within-repertoire ranks of inferred template counts. In a later analysis, generation probabilities were computed with a VDJ recombination model fitted to out-of-frame rearrangements, and the resulting probabilities were checked against IGoR. A later analysis scored TCR-TCR, TCR-HLA and TCR-CMV co-occurrence with hypergeometric tests, applying a repertoire-size bias correction to TCR pairs. False discovery rates were estimated in a later analysis by permuting HLA or CMV assignments 20 times. A later analysis grouped co-occurring TCRs with DBSCAN, adding TCRdist sequence similarity when clustering within HLA-allele-positive subsets. For co-occurrence clustering, repertoires with fewer than 30,000 or more than 120,000 public chains were excluded, along with four or five repertoires with anomalous nucleotide sharing. TCRdb limited this immuneACCESS table to in-frame rearrangements with V and J called. A share of clones is missing; checked studies link under half to unresolved V genes, and the rest is unexplained. That table supplies the V and J calls and clone size; D and trimming were determined from the DNA. The sample table records more than 75,000 clones; more than 80% of these occur just once. Of the sample, around 2.3% is held by the ten largest clones.

Beyond this particular receptor, the publication reports: A later analysis found that most CMV-associated TCR beta chains appeared HLA-restricted, with HLA associations seemingly driven largely by CMV exposure. The authors suggested that the approach could potentially be generalized to other disease states and immunological phenotypes. In a later analysis, several top co-occurrence clusters were reported to appear linked to parvovirus B19, influenza, CMV and Epstein-Barr virus. A few of the identified cytomegalovirus-associated TCR beta chains were confirmed in vitro to be specific for cytomegalovirus antigens. A later analysis associated 15,000 or so TCR beta sequences with specific HLA alleles at a false discovery rate of 0.05. A total of around 150 TCR beta chains were listed by the study as associated with cytomegalovirus. In this cohort, only TCR beta chains were sequenced, and detectable features were limited by the absence of alpha or paired-chain data. According to a later genetic analysis, donors in an Asian-associated ancestry cluster had fewer N-insertions in productive TCRs than the approximately 630-donor mean. Because counts were too low, roughly 17 rarely observed V segments, including chromosome 9 orphons, were left out of the earlier analysis of 500 to 650 of the donors. The only immune exposure information available for the cohort was CMV serostatus. A later analysis found that TCR association rates varied across HLA loci, with DRB1 alleles showing the most associated TCRs and HLA-C alleles the fewest. In an earlier analysis of fewer than 700 of the donors, most TCR beta V segments appeared in productive rearrangements about 87% or about 30% of the time, broadly matching IMGT annotations. Correlated functional status among segregating V segments might be attributable to linkage disequilibrium, but an unknown experimental factor could not be ruled out. In a later analysis, HLA-associated TCR beta chains were found to be more clonally expanded and to have lower generation probabilities than equally common non-associated chains. V-gene and J-gene trimming of TCR beta chains was associated with a missense DCLRE1C variant in a later genetic analysis, and the association was replicated in an independent cohort. Cytomegalovirus status was reported to be diagnosed by the classifier with high specificity and sensitivity in both the original and validation cohorts. HLA typing was unavailable for some donors at each locus, so association tests used only the typed subset. Strong co-occurrence of HLA alleles, especially DR and DQ, made assigning TCR associations to individual alleles difficult. A further reported finding was that TCR beta sequences accurately predicted the HLA-A and HLA-B alleles for most subjects in the first cohort. Most TCR sequences were seen in very few donors, while some public TCRs were found in many individuals. A cluster of highly shared sequence variants was judged likely to be a technical artifact of the sequencing pipeline. The 87-base-pair reads could not distinguish some IMGT-functional V segments, including TRBV6-2 and TRBV6-3, so those segments were excluded. Sequencing depth was assumed to be roughly uniform across donors in the presence/absence analyses, though that assumption may not hold.

In total, just over 650 healthy bone marrow donors made up the cohort. All cohort members were sampled while nominally healthy, although unrecorded immune exposures were likely present. The donor was CMV seronegative and was included in the group of hundreds of seronegative cohort members. A peripheral blood sample was provided by each donor, and peripheral blood mononuclear cells were used for TCR beta sequencing. Genomic DNA was extracted from the blood cell samples with the Qiagen DNeasy Blood Extraction Kit. Recombination connected TRBV25-1 to TRBJ2-1; a tentative D call is TRBD1 (6 bases match). This receptor was identified in a young man in good health and CMV-seronegative. The sample consisted of PBMCs. The DNA sequence is as follows: TGTGCCAGCAGTGACGAGGGGGTAAATGAGCAGTTCTTC. Its protein product is CASSDEGVNEQFF.